These 19 T cell receptor beta chains were sequenced from one sample in a study of blood T cell repertoires in COVID-19. Assay: immunoSEQ multiplex PCR; the TCRdb copy retains only in-frame clones and omits some. The sample consists of some 96,000 clones, approximately 86% of them appearing once. Sequencing was carried out using peripheral blood. The receptor source for this set is a man aged 45-60 years with acute or convalescent COVID-19.

V is TRBV4-2 and J is TRBJ1-5; D may be TRBD1 (6 bases). The CDR3 is 15 amino acids. Per germline, CDR1 LGHNA and CDR2 YNFKEQ. The germline V and J ends were trimmed by 0 bases and 2 bases, with 8 bases remaining between them. DNA for the CDR3: TGTGCCAGCAGCCAAGATAACAGGGGCAATCAGCCCCAGCATTTT. This gives the protein CASSQDNRGNQPQHF.

The rearrangement links TRBV11-2 to TRBJ1-3; D perhaps matches TRBD1 (5 bases). Germline V lookup: CDR1 SGHAT, CDR2 FQNNGV. Trimming removed 3 bases at V and 0 bases at J, with 15 bases between. The CDR3 has 17 amino acids. CDR3 DNA: TGTGCCAGCAGCTTGTTGCCGGGACTCAGCTCTGGAAACACCATATATTTT. Encoded protein: CASSLLPGLSSGNTIYF. Full variable domain (outside the CDR3, taken from reference TRBV11-2 and TRBJ1-3): EAGVAQSPRYKIIEKRQSVAFWCNPISGHATLYWYQQILGQGPKLLIQFQNNGVVDDSQLPKDRFSAERLKGVDSTLKIQPAKLEDSAVYLCASSLLPGLSSGNTIYFGEGSWLTVV.

This clone has a single count. This chain links TRBV10-1 with TRBJ1-2; 9 bases are a match to TRBD1. V lost 6 bases, J lost 6 bases, and 14 bases stayed unmatched. The germline V gene has CDR1 WNHNN and CDR2 SYGVQD (reference sequence). This CDR3 is built from 16 residues. CDR3 sequence (DNA): TGCGCCAGCAGCCCCCCCGGGACAGGGAGTATGGATGGCTACACCTTC. It specifies CASSPPGTGSMDGYTF.

The chain joins TRBV2 to TRBJ1-1; D not resolved. V was shortened by 4 bases and J by 0 bases, with 6 bases between the two germline ends. CDR1 is SNHLY and CDR2 is FYNNEI in the germline V gene. This CDR3 is 13 amino acids long. The CDR3 DNA follows: TGTGCCAGCAGTGGGAGTTTGAACACTGAAGCTTTCTTT. Translated: CASSGSLNTEAFF.

This clone has just one count. The genes are TRBV19 and TRBJ2-4, with no clear D. The CDR3 sequence is 14 residues long. With 3 bases removed from V and 7 bases from J, the gap between germline ends came to 13 bases. The germline CDR1 and CDR2 sequences are LNHDA and SQIVND (reference sequence). This CDR3 is CASSIGQSGNIQYF. CDR3 sequence (DNA): TGTGCCAGTAGTATCGGCCAGTCGGGTAACATTCAGTACTTC.

This clone appeared a single time. V and J are TRBV5-1 and TRBJ2-7; D perhaps matches TRBD2 (6 bases). Germline CDR1 SGHRS, CDR2 YFSETQ. This CDR3 has 14 residues. Trimming left V 0 bases short and J 8 bases short, with 15 bases between. The CDR3 is CASSLEGVGGQQYF. The CDR3 DNA reads as TGCGCCAGCAGCTTGGAGGGCGTGGGGGGACAGCAGTACTTC.

The CDR3 protein is CASSLVSGASTYGYTF. Written as DNA, the CDR3 is TGTGCCAGCAGCTTGGTGAGTGGGGCGTCTACCTATGGCTACACCTTC. V gene TRBV5-4 combines with J gene TRBJ1-2; weak D call: TRBD1 (5 bases). The length of the CDR3 is 16 residues. Germline V gives CDR1 SGHNT, CDR2 YYREEE (reference sequence). V was clipped by 0 bases and J by 4 bases, with 16 bases between them.

The chain is built from TRBV3-1 (or the pseudogene TRBV3-2) and TRBJ2-5; TRBD1 matches at 8 bases. The CDR3 runs to 14 residues. CDR1 LGHDT and CDR2 YNNKEL come from the germline V gene (reference sequence). The trim removed 4 bases at V and 5 bases at J, leaving 6 bases unmatched. The CDR3 nucleotides are TGTGCCAGCAGCCGAAGGACAGGGTCGGAGACCCAGTACTTC. Amino acid sequence: CASSRRTGSETQYF.

As to this clone: In the same sample, other DNA sequences code for this CDR3. The genes are TRBV18 and TRBJ1-5, with 10 bases matching TRBD1. Unmatched junction bases numbered 1, after V lost 3 bases and J lost 2 bases. Germline V gene lookup returns CDR1 KGHSH and CDR2 LQKENI. The CDR3 consists of 15 residues. CDR3 sequence reads: CASSPDRGGNQPQHF. The CDR3 nucleotides are TGTGCCAGCTCACCGGACAGGGGGGGCAATCAGCCCCAGCATTTT.

The chain carries TRBV6-5 and TRBJ1-5, with 7 bases aligning to TRBD1. Germline V gene data show CDR1 as MNHEY and CDR2 as SVGAGI. The CDR3 consists of 12 residues. Germline trimming cut 6 bases from V and 4 bases from J; bases unmatched to any gene: 0. CDR3 sequence reads: CASRQGNQPQHF. CDR3 DNA sequence: TGTGCCAGCAGACAGGGGAATCAGCCCCAGCATTTT.

The table lists this clone with a count of one. The rearrangement uses TRBV6-2 or TRBV6-3 and TRBJ2-1; TRBD2 agrees at 8 bases. Trimming cost V 5 bases and J 0 bases; bases outside gene matches: 3. The germline V gene encodes CDR1 MNHEY and CDR2 SVGEGT. The CDR3 has 15 amino acids. The CDR3 coding sequence is TGTGCCAGCAGTACTAGCGGTGACTCCTACAATGAGCAGTTCTTC. This encodes CASSTSGDSYNEQFF.

This clone was picked up one time. The V call is TRBV27, the J call TRBJ2-5; TRBD1 matches 12 bases. CDR1 MNHEY and CDR2 SMNVEV come from the germline V gene (reference sequence). This CDR3 has 16 residues. V shed 4 bases and J 5 bases; nucleotides not matched to a gene: 8. The chain's CDR3 is CASSSPGQGARETQYF. For the CDR3, the DNA is TGTGCCAGCAGTTCGCCGGGACAGGGGGCAAGGGAGACCCAGTACTTC.

The V gene is TRBV30, the J gene TRBJ2-7; TRBD2 matches at 8 bases. Germline assignment: CDR1 GTSNPN and CDR2 SVGIG (reference sequence). Trimming removed 2 bases from V and 2 bases from J; junction bases left unmatched: 5. This CDR3 is 14 amino acids long. CDR3 in amino acids: CAWSSAGGTYEQYF. The DNA for the CDR3 is TGTGCCTGGAGTTCCGCGGGGGGCACCTACGAGCAGTACTTC.

This chain uses TRBV5-4 with TRBJ2-5; TRBD2 agrees at 7 bases. Per germline, CDR1 SGHNT and CDR2 YYREEE (reference sequence). This CDR3 has 13 residues. With 5 bases clipped from V and 3 bases from J, the junction kept 4 bases outside the gene matches. CDR3 DNA: TGTGCCAGCAGGCCCGGGACTAAAGAGACCCAGTACTTC. Translating gives CASRPGTKETQYF.

The V call is TRBV18, the J call TRBJ1-5; D unclear. Between the trimmed V and J ends, which lost 3 bases and 0 bases, there was a span of 12 bases. The CDR3 contains 16 residues. Germline CDR1 KGHSH, CDR2 LQKENI. The CDR3 nucleotides read TGTGCCAGCTCACCGGCCGGGGTTAATAGCAATCAGCCCCAGCATTTT. Translating it yields CASSPAGVNSNQPQHF.

The chain employs TRBV28 and TRBJ2-5; D ambiguous. The CDR3 is 14 residues long. V was trimmed by 3 bases and J by 2 bases, leaving 10 bases between them. Germline CDR1 and CDR2: MDHEN and SYDVKM. CDR3 sequence: CASSFIGRQETQYF. CDR3 coding DNA: TGTGCCAGCAGTTTTATTGGTCGGCAAGAGACCCAGTACTTC.

The genes are TRBV5-1 and TRBJ1-2; 7 bases are a match to TRBD1. The junction had 9 bases not matched to a gene; V was cut back by 1 base and J by 6 bases. The length of the CDR3 is 15 residues. Germline-derived CDR1 and CDR2 are SGHRS and YFSETQ. The CDR3 DNA follows: TGCGCCAGCAGCTTGATTGACAGGGAAAGGGATGGCTACACCTTC. Protein product: CASSLIDRERDGYTF.

This chain joins TRBV10-2 and TRBJ1-1, with a weak D call TRBD1 (5 bases). This CDR3 contains 11 residues. V lost 7 bases and J lost 4, with 7 bases in between. The germline CDR1 and CDR2 sequences are WSHSY and SAAADI. CDR3 sequence: CASTGGTEAFF. The CDR3 coding sequence is TGCGCCAGCACGGGGGGCACTGAAGCTTTCTTT.

The chain couples TRBV10-3 to TRBJ2-3; possible D gene TRBD2, 6 bases. The CDR3 has 15 amino acids. Germline V gene data show CDR1 as ENHRY and CDR2 as SYGVKD. V was trimmed by 3 bases and J by 0 bases, leaving 10 bases between them. The CDR3 DNA follows: TGTGCCATCAGTGAATCCGGGACTAGCACAGATACGCAGTATTTT. Translated: CAISESGTSTDTQYF.